This TCR beta chain was recovered during a study of response to subunit inactivated influenza vaccine. From the RT-PCR reads, TCRdb called clonotypes with MiXCR, one entry per CDR3 protein. The repertoire has about 800,000 distinct CDR3 sequences, around 20% of them found once; the top ten carry about a tenth. CDR3 size: 13 residues. V was clipped by 3 bases and J by 6 bases, with 12 bases between them. Germline CDR1 reads ENHRY; CDR2 reads SYGVKD. The gene calls are TRBV10-3 and TRBJ2-7; TRBD2 might be the D (6 bases). The source was PBMCs from blood, collected roughly 5 days after vaccination. The source is a man in his forties or fifties who received an inactivated influenza vaccine. In DNA, the CDR3 is TGTGCCATCAGTGAAGGAGGGTTCAGCGAGCAGTACTTC. This sequence encodes CAISEGGFSEQYF.